The sequence of this TCR beta chain was determined in a study of blood T cell repertoires in COVID-19. Study information: From the United States, Italy and Spain came samples of acute and convalescent COVID-19. The cDNA or gDNA used as material had been derived from T cells, B-cell-depleted T cells, or PBMCs.

V was trimmed by 3 bases and J by 4 bases, leaving 12 bases between them. Germline loops: CDR1 LGHDT, CDR2 YNNKEL (reference sequence). The CDR3 totals 14 residues. In its sample, this clone was seen once. In the original analysis: Reference gene primer amplification yielded estimated nucleated cell counts. The table came from immunoSEQ multiplex PCR; TCRdb's copy has only in-frame clones and leaves some out. V, J and clone size were drawn from that table, and D and trimming were deduced from the DNA. This table holds 150,000 to 200,000 clones, around 88% found once. The chain recombines TRBV3-1 (or the pseudogene TRBV3-2) with TRBJ1-2; D is perhaps TRBD1 (5 bases). Sequencing was carried out using peripheral blood. This receptor was taken from a human donor in a cohort sampled during active COVID-19. The CDR3 DNA is TGTGCCAGCAGCCATCGGACAAGCAGCTATGGCTACACCTTC. Translation gives CASSHRTSSYGYTF.